These 27 T cell receptor beta chains were all obtained from the same sample, sequenced in a study of CD8 T cells in Susac syndrome. With random hexamers, roughly 0.45 to 1 ug RNA was reverse transcribed. TCRdb reanalysed the immunoSEQ multiplex PCR reads using MiXCR and keeps one entry per CDR3 protein. The table has hundreds of thousands of distinct CDR3 sequences, 75% to 85% seen once. Sequences were obtained from CD8+ T cells from PBMCs. These receptors were collected from a human donor with multiple sclerosis.

A few counts support this clonotype. V usage is TRBV6-1 and J usage is TRBJ2-7; no firm D call. Germline CDR1 is MNHNS and CDR2 is SASEGT. This CDR3 is built from 11 residues. The V end was cut by 6 bases, the J end by 3 bases, with 6 bases between. The CDR3: CASREYYEQYF. The CDR3 bases are TGTGCCAGCAGGGAATACTACGAGCAGTACTTC.

The chain employs TRBV28 and TRBJ2-3; 7 positions match TRBD1. CDR1 is MDHEN, CDR2 SYDVKM, per germline. This CDR3 has 16 amino acids. Trimming took 2 bases from V and 2 from J; bases not matched to a gene: 7. The CDR3 spells CASSLLQGPDTDTQYF. CDR3 in DNA: TGTGCCAGCAGTTTACTACAGGGGCCTGACACAGATACGCAGTATTTT.

The chain recombines TRBV29-1 with TRBJ2-3; D is undetermined. With 3 bases removed from V and 3 bases from J, the gap between germline ends came to 19 bases. In germline, CDR1 is SQVTM, CDR2 ANQGSEA. The CDR3 length is 16 residues. In nucleotides, the CDR3 is TGCAGCGTTGAGGATTCCGCGGTAGCATATACAGATACGCAGTATTTT. Translating it yields CSVEDSAVAYTDTQYF.

The chain uses TRBV21-1 and TRBJ1-1; the listed D gene, TRBD1, was not tested against the DNA. TRBV21-1 is annotated as a pseudogene. CDR3 length: 12 residues. The CDR3 nucleotides are TGTGCCAGCAGCAAAGTCAGGGGAACGGCTTTCTTT. Its protein is CASSKVRGTAFF.

Here the CDR3 reads CASSLFVSSPLNEQFF. The CDR3 coding sequence is TGTGCCAGCAGTTTATTTGTGTCTAGCCCTCTCAATGAGCAGTTCTTC. This chain links TRBV27 with TRBJ2-1; perhaps TRBD2 as D (5 bases). The CDR3 runs 16 residues. The V gene lost 1 base and the J gene lost 6 bases, with 16 bases spanning the gap. Germline loops: CDR1 MNHEY, CDR2 SMNVEV (reference sequence).

The chain combines TRBV15 with TRBJ1-6; D perhaps matches TRBD1 (6 bases). Trimming removed 0 bases from V and 13 bases from J, with 16 bases in between. Germline V lookup: CDR1 LNHNV, CDR2 YYDKDF (reference sequence). There are 15 residues in the CDR3. The CDR3 DNA reads TGTGCCACCAGCAGAGATCCCGGGGGCGTGTTTCCCCTCCACTTT. It specifies CATSRDPGGVFPLHF.

CDR3 nucleotide sequence: TGTGCCAGCTGTTCGGTCGGGACAGCTATTGGAAACACCATATATTTT. Amino acids: CASCSVGTAIGNTIYF. The chain joins TRBV7-9 to TRBJ1-3; 7 positions match TRBD1. Germline-derived CDR1 and CDR2 are SEHNR and FQNEAQ (reference sequence). This CDR3 is built from 16 residues. The V segment lost 8 bases and the J segment 3 bases; nucleotides outside the gene matches: 13.

The chain carries TRBV7-9 and TRBJ2-7; TRBD2 matches 7 bases. From germline, CDR1 is SEHNR and CDR2 FQNEAQ (reference sequence). The CDR3 runs to 15 residues. Trimming removed 1 base from V and 2 bases from J; junction bases left unmatched: 5. The CDR3 spells CASSLGAGAAYEQYF. In DNA, the CDR3 is TGTGCCAGCAGCTTAGGGGCGGGAGCGGCCTACGAGCAGTACTTC.

The gene calls are TRBV4-3 and TRBJ2-7; possible D gene TRBD1, 5 bases. CDR1 is LGHNA and CDR2 is YSLEER in the germline V gene. This CDR3 spans 15 amino acids. V shed 1 base and J shed 2 bases, with 12 bases lying between them. CDR3 in amino acids: CASSQGRRAAYEQYF. The CDR3 DNA sequence: TGCGCCAGCAGCCAAGGTCGCAGGGCGGCCTACGAGCAGTACTTC.

The chain links TRBV4-3 to TRBJ2-7; either TRBD1 or TRBD2 may fit D (5 bases each). Trimming shortened V by 0 bases and J by 3 bases, and 15 bases separated the two germline ends. Germline V gives CDR1 LGHNA, CDR2 YSLEER. The CDR3 is made up of 16 amino acids. This CDR3 reads CASSQEGVVGLYEQYF. The CDR3 DNA follows: TGCGCCAGCAGCCAAGAGGGGGTCGTTGGACTCTACGAGCAGTACTTC.

The CDR3, as DNA: TGTGCCAGCAGTTTATTTGGGTCGAACACTGAAGCTTTCTTT. It is translated as CASSLFGSNTEAFF. V and J are TRBV27 and TRBJ1-1, with D unresolved. Germline V CDR1 and CDR2: MNHEY, SMNVEV (reference sequence). The CDR3 spans 14 residues. V was cut by 1 base and J by 1 base, with 7 bases left in between.

The chain couples TRBV5-1 to TRBJ2-7, with 10 nucleotides matching TRBD1. V lost 4 bases and J lost 3; bases outside the gene matches: 16. Germline lookup yields CDR1 SGHRS and CDR2 YFSETQ. The CDR3 has 18 residues. The CDR3 DNA is TGCGCCAGCAGCAGAGACAGGGGGCGGAGGGAGGGAAACTACGAGCAGTACTTC. Protein: CASSRDRGRREGNYEQYF. The full variable domain, completed using reference TRBV5-1 and TRBJ2-7, is KAGVTQTPRYLIKTRGQQVTLSCSPISGHRSVSWYQQTPGQGLQFLFEYFSETQRNKGNFPGRFSGRQFSNSRSEMNVSTLELGDSALYLCASSRDRGRREGNYEQYFGPGTRLTVT.

This clonotype has a single count. J is TRBJ2-3 and V is TRBV14; 10 bases match TRBD2. This CDR3 comprises 15 residues. Trimming at V came to 2 bases and at J to 4 bases, leaving 3 bases not matched to a gene. Germline loops: CDR1 SGHDN, CDR2 FVKESK. The CDR3 is CASSQLAGASDTQYF. The CDR3 DNA sequence: TGTGCCAGCAGCCAACTAGCGGGAGCGTCAGATACGCAGTATTTT.

This clonotype appeared once. The chain combines TRBV18 with TRBJ2-7; no reliable D call. The V gene lost 5 bases and the J gene lost 7 bases, with 18 bases spanning the gap. CDR1 KGHSH and CDR2 LQKENI come from the germline V gene. The CDR3 is made up of 14 amino acids. CDR3 nucleotides: TGTGCCAGCTCATCGCGCCTCACCTTACGGGAGCAGTACTTC. Protein: CASSSRLTLREQYF.

DNA of the CDR3: TGTGCCAGCAGCTTACGGGGGGACCGTCCTAGAGAGCAGTACTTC. Its protein product is CASSLRGDRPREQYF. The chain uses TRBV5-4 and TRBJ2-7; TRBD2 matches 7 bases. CDR1 and CDR2 (germline): SGHNT, YYREEE (reference sequence). V was clipped by 2 bases and J by 7 bases; unmatched bases: 12. The CDR3 runs 15 residues. The complete variable domain, with remaining parts taken from reference TRBV5-4 and TRBJ2-7, reads ETGVTQSPTHLIKTRGQQVTLRCSSQSGHNTVSWYQQALGQGPQFIFQYYREEENGRGNFPPRFSGLQFPNYSSELNVNALELDDSALYLCASSLRGDRPREQYFGPGTRLTVT.

The V gene is TRBV15, the J gene TRBJ2-3; weak D call: TRBD1 (6 bases). The V gene's germline CDR1 is LNHNV and CDR2 YYDKDF (reference sequence). The germline V and J ends were trimmed by 5 bases and 6 bases, with 15 bases remaining between them. The CDR3 runs to 14 residues. CDR3 amino acids: CATSLPDRSDTQYF. Written as DNA, the CDR3 is TGTGCCACCAGCCTACCGGACAGATCGGATACGCAGTATTTT.

CDR3 coding DNA: TGTGCCAGCAGGTTCCGGCCTAATGGGGATCAGCCCCAGCATTTT. Translation: CASRFRPNGDQPQHF. V gene TRBV28 combines with J gene TRBJ1-5, with no clear D. This CDR3 spans 15 amino acids. Germline V lookup: CDR1 MDHEN, CDR2 SYDVKM. V was trimmed by 6 bases and J by 5 bases, leaving 17 bases between them.

The genes are TRBV7-6 and TRBJ2-1; 7 bases map to TRBD1. The CDR3 length is 15 residues. V shed 3 bases and J 4 bases; nucleotides not matched to a gene: 6. Per the germline V gene, CDR1 is SGHVS and CDR2 is FNYEAQ. CDR3 region: CASSFARDRYNEQFF. The DNA of the CDR3 is TGTGCCAGCAGCTTCGCCCGGGACAGATACAATGAGCAGTTCTTC.

The chain is built from TRBV4-3 and TRBJ2-7, with D maybe TRBD2 (6 bases). Trimming removed 0 bases from V and 3 bases from J, with 12 bases in between. The germline V gene encodes CDR1 LGHNA and CDR2 YSLEER. CDR3 size: 15 residues. For the CDR3, the DNA is TGCGCCAGCAGCCAAGATAGGGGACTCTTCTACGAGCAGTACTTC. This sequence encodes CASSQDRGLFYEQYF.

This clonotype was observed once. The J gene is TRBJ1-5, the V gene TRBV19; unclear D gene. The V gene's germline CDR1 is LNHDA and CDR2 SQIVND (reference sequence). Trimming cost V 5 bases and J 3 bases, with 11 bases left between them. The CDR3 is 14 amino acids. As DNA, the CDR3 is TGTGCCAGTAGTGAGCCGGGCTTCAATCAGCCCCAGCATTTT. The encoded protein is CASSEPGFNQPQHF.

The chain links TRBV18 to TRBJ1-1, with D unclear. The germline CDR1 and CDR2 sequences are KGHSH and LQKENI. The CDR3 is 15 residues long. The germline V and J ends were trimmed by 0 bases and 0 bases, with 8 bases remaining between them. The CDR3 sequence: CASSPPETVNTEAFF. The CDR3 nucleotides read TGTGCCAGCTCACCACCGGAGACGGTGAACACTGAAGCTTTCTTT. Drawing the rest from reference TRBV18 and TRBJ1-1, the complete variable domain is NAGVMQNPRHLVRRRGQEARLRCSPMKGHSHVYWYRQLPEEGLKFMVYLQKENIIDESGMPKERFSAEFPKEGPSILRIQQVVRGDSAAYFCASSPPETVNTEAFFGQGTRLTVV.

The chain links TRBV27 to TRBJ2-1; a possible D gene is TRBD2 (7 bases). The CDR3 totals 17 residues. From germline, CDR1 is MNHEY and CDR2 SMNVEV (reference sequence). The V and J ends lost 6 bases and 4 bases respectively, with 22 bases between them. The CDR3 loop is CASRGNREWGGYNEQFF. The CDR3 nucleotides are TGTGCCAGCAGGGGAAACAGGGAATGGGGAGGGTACAATGAGCAGTTCTTC.

This chain joins TRBV29-1 and TRBJ1-1; D unresolved. The germline V gene has CDR1 SQVTM and CDR2 ANQGSEA. This CDR3 is 11 amino acids long. V was pared by 5 bases and J by 4 bases, with 8 bases between. CDR3 sequence (DNA): TGCAGCGTTACCGAGACCACTGAAGCTTTCTTT. It encodes CSVTETTEAFF.

The chain is built from TRBV5-5 and TRBJ1-5, with D tentatively TRBD1 (5 bases). Trimming shortened V by 0 bases and J by 4 bases, and 20 bases separated the two germline ends. The CDR3 totals 18 residues. Germline-derived CDR1 and CDR2 are SGHKS and YYEKEE (reference sequence). The CDR3: CASSLDWDGGEANQPQHF. The CDR3 bases are TGTGCCAGCAGCTTGGATTGGGACGGCGGGGAAGCTAATCAGCCCCAGCATTTT.

The chain uses TRBV6-5 and TRBJ1-1; 9 bases align to TRBD1. The V gene's germline CDR1 is MNHEY and CDR2 SVGAGI. Losses at the gene ends were 5 bases for V and 10 bases for J; bases not matched to a gene: 5. This CDR3 contains 12 residues. CDR3 in DNA: TGTGCCAGCAGTCGCCCGGGACAGGGAGCTTTCTTT. This translates into CASSRPGQGAFF.

The chain joins TRBV15 to TRBJ1-4, with no clear D. The CDR3 spans 15 residues. Trimming took 5 bases from V and 4 from J, leaving 14 bases between them. Germline V gene lookup returns CDR1 LNHNV and CDR2 YYDKDF (reference sequence). CDR3 in amino acids: CATSARWTVNEKLFF. DNA for the CDR3: TGTGCCACCAGCGCCCGGTGGACGGTTAATGAAAAACTGTTTTTT.

This clonotype was detected once. The rearrangement uses TRBV4-3 and TRBJ2-7, with 9 bases that match TRBD1. V shed 0 bases and J 5 bases; nucleotides not matched to a gene: 5. The CDR3 runs to 15 residues. The germline V gene encodes CDR1 LGHNA and CDR2 YSLEER. Written as DNA, the CDR3 is TGCGCCAGCAGCCAAGATGGGACAGGGATCAACGAGCAGTACTTC. Translating gives CASSQDGTGINEQYF.